Listed below are T cell receptor beta chains from one sample, sequenced in a study of T cell repertoires in cytomegalovirus infection. TCRdb ran MiXCR on the reads and lists one entry per CDR3 protein. The sample lists under 600,000 distinct CDR3 sequences, approximately 17% occurring once. Material for sequencing was CD8+ T cells from PBMCs. These receptor sequences come from a human donor in good health (CMV status not recorded). Some clones in this sample may be carry-over from other donors' samples. Both conserved end residues are part of each CDR3. The D gene is left open where the match is weak. Size is omitted from some rows. Given values are once, few, many or a class for expanded clones.

TRBV24-1	NA	NA	TRBJ2-7	TGTGCCACCAGTGACCCGAATGCCGACGAGCAGTACTTC	CATSDPNADEQYF
TRBV12-3/TRBV12-4	TRBD2	many	TRBJ2-7	TGTGCCAGCAGTTTAGGTTTAGCGGGAAGTCGGGAGCAGTACTTC	CASSLGLAGSREQYF
TRBV11-2	NA	few	TRBJ1-5	TGTGCCAGCAGCTTAAGTCACGGGAGCAATCAGCCCCAGCATTTT	CASSLSHGSNQPQHF
TRBV7-3	NA	many	TRBJ2-3	TGTGCCAGCAGCTCTGACTATTCGGTGGATACGCAGTATTTT	CASSSDYSVDTQYF
TRBV25-1	NA	NA	TRBJ1-2	TGTGCCAGCACTCAGAGGGGGGGCAACTATGGCTACACCTTC	CASTQRGGNYGYTF
TRBV11-2	NA	few	TRBJ2-1	TGTGCCAGCAGCTTAGTCGGACTATTCCATAATGAGCAGTTCTTC	CASSLVGLFHNEQFF
TRBV27	NA	many	TRBJ1-3	TGTGCCAGCAGTTTAAAGGCCGCAGGAAACACCATATATTTT	CASSLKAAGNTIYF
TRBV6-5	NA	NA	TRBJ2-5	TGTGCCAGCAGTTACCCGGGACTGCTACAAGAGACCCAGTACTTC	CASSYPGLLQETQYF
TRBV28	NA	many	TRBJ2-1	TGTGCCAGCAGTTTCATCAATGAGCAGTTCTTC	CASSFINEQFF
TRBV6-1	NA	NA	TRBJ1-1	TGTGCCAGCAGTTATAGAAAGAGGAACACTGAAGCTTTCTTT	CASSYRKRNTEAFF
TRBV11-2	NA	many	TRBJ2-7	TGTGCCAGCAGCTTAGCAGTTAGAAGCGGCTACTACGAGCAGTACTTC	CASSLAVRSGYYEQYF
TRBV20-1	NA	many	TRBJ2-1	TGCAGTGCTAGTGGCGTAACGGGATGGATCGATGAGCAGTTCTTC	CSASGVTGWIDEQFF
TRBV19	NA	once	TRBJ2-6	TGTGCCAGTAGTATAGGCAGGTTCTCTGGGGCCAACGTCCTGACTTTC	CASSIGRFSGANVLTF
TRBV7-9	TRBD2	many	TRBJ2-1	TGTGCCAGCAGCTTCTCTAGCGGGGGATACAATGAGCAGTTCTTC	CASSFSSGGYNEQFF
TRBV7-9	NA	many	TRBJ2-7	TGTGCCAGCAGCTCGGGGCCCACTAGAAGCCACGAGCAGTACTTC	CASSSGPTRSHEQYF
TRBV9	TRBD1	NA	TRBJ1-6	TGTGCCAGCAGCGAAGACAGGGGAGGGGGAAATTCACCCCTCCACTTT	CASSEDRGGGNSPLHF
TRBV27	NA	few	TRBJ2-1	TGTGCCAGCAGTTTATCGGGCTGGGACCGGGTCTACAATGAGCAGTTCTTC	CASSLSGWDRVYNEQFF
TRBV28	NA	few	TRBJ2-1	TGTGCCAGCAGCTCGGGGGTCCGTCTAGATGAGCAGTTCTTC	CASSSGVRLDEQFF
TRBV6-5	NA	many	TRBJ2-3	TGTGCCAGCAGTACCTACTCCCTAGGGGGGAGGACAGATACGCAGTATTTT	CASSTYSLGGRTDTQYF
TRBV2	NA	many	TRBJ2-7	TGTGCCAGCAGTGAGGCCAGGGTTTACGAGCAGTACTTC	CASSEARVYEQYF
TRBV7-9	NA	NA	TRBJ2-2	TGTGCCAGCAGCTTAGCCGGTGCCACCGTGGAGCTGTTTTTT	CASSLAGATVELFF
TRBV7-3	NA	many	TRBJ2-7	TGTGCCAGCAGCTTAGGGGGGGGCGCGGGCGAGCAGTACTTC	CASSLGGGAGEQYF
TRBV14	NA	NA	TRBJ2-1	TGTGCCAGCAGCCTTAGATTGAACAATGAGCAGTTCTTC	CASSLRLNNEQFF
TRBV6-1	NA	many	TRBJ2-6	TGTGCCAGCGGAAGGACCGGGGCCAACGTCCTGACTTTC	CASGRTGANVLTF
TRBV28	TRBD2	few	TRBJ2-7	TGTGCCAGCAGTCCCGAGATCGGACTAGCTCGATCCGAGCAGTACTTC	CASSPEIGLARSEQYF
TRBV27	TRBD2	many	TRBJ2-7	TGTGCCAGCCGACCAGCGGGGGTCTACGAGCAGTACTTC	CASRPAGVYEQYF